This T cell receptor beta chain was retrieved from a study of molecular identifiers for immune sequencing clone quantification. Study summary: Replicate runs used RNA from roughly 20,000 or 100,000 naive CD8 cells, which was split five ways into aliquots, and four of those aliquots were then sequenced.

This CDR3 contains 20 residues. Germline loops: CDR1 MNHEY, CDR2 SVGEGT. The V end lost 2 bases, the J end lost 3 bases, and 28 bases lay between the germline ends. TCR libraries were built in bulk with a published protocol and specific TCR primers. TCRdb recomputed calls from the PCR reads with MiXCR, one row per CDR3 protein. The top ten hold approximately 0.75% of the sample, which has some 580,000 distinct CDR3 sequences, approximately 24% seen once. As to this clonotype: A clone one base away is much larger, so this may be a read error.

The TCR was taken from a human donor in good health. Some libraries in this study had Jurkat cell RNA spiked in. This chain uses TRBV6-2 or TRBV6-3 with TRBJ2-5; D might be TRBD1 (7 bases). The sequencing sample was made of naive CD8+ T cells from blood, with Jurkat cell RNA spiked in. Noted subset: FACS-sorted CD8+CD4-CCR7+CD45RA+ naive T cells. The CDR3 spells CASSYPGHGFQGEEEETQYF. Written as DNA, the CDR3 is TGTGCCAGCAGTTACCCCGGGCATGGTTTCCAGGGGGAGGAGGAAGAGACCCAGTACTTC.